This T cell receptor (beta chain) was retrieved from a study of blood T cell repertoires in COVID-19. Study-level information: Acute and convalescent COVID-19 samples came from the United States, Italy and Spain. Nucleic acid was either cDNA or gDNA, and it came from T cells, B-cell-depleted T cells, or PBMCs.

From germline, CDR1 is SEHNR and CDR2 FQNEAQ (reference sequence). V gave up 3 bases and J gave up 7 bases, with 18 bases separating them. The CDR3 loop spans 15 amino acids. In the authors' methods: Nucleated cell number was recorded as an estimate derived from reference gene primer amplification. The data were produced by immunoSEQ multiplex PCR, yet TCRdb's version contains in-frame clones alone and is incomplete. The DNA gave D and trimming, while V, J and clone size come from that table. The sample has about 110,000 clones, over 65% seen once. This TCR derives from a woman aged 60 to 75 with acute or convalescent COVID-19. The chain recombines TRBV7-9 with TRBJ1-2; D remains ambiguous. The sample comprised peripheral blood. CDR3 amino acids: CASSFRTGLEGGYTF. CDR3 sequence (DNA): TGTGCCAGCAGCTTTCGGACCGGGCTCGAGGGTGGCTACACCTTC.